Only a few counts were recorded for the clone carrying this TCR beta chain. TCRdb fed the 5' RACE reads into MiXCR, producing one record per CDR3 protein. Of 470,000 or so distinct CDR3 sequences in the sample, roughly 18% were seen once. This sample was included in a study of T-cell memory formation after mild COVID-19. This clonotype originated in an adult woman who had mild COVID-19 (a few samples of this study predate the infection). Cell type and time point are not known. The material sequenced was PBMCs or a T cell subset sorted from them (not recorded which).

CDR3 sequence (DNA): TGTGCCAGCAGCTTAGATGGGGGCGCGAATGAGCAGTTCTTC. This gives the protein CASSLDGGANEQFF. This chain joins TRBV7-9 and TRBJ2-1, with a possible D match to TRBD1 (6 bases). Trimming stripped 1 base from V and 7 bases from J, with 11 bases between. The CDR3 totals 14 residues. Per germline, CDR1 SEHNR and CDR2 FQNEAQ (reference sequence).